The 25 T cell receptor beta chains below were found in one sample sequenced in a study of T cell responses to AZD1222 COVID-19 vaccine. The table came from immunoSEQ multiplex PCR; TCRdb's copy has only in-frame clones and leaves some out. The sample records 100,000 to 120,000 clones, more than 90% being singletons. The specimen comprised peripheral blood, sampled 28 days after the second AZD1222 dose. The receptors derive from an adult who received the AZD1222 COVID-19 vaccine.

The chain carries TRBV19 and TRBJ1-1; D possibly corresponds to TRBD1 (5 bases). This CDR3 spans 15 amino acids. Germline V gene sequence: CDR1 LNHDA, CDR2 SQIVND (reference sequence). Trimming stripped 5 bases from V and 1 base from J, with 14 bases between. The chain's CDR3 is CASSLSGNRNTEAFF. DNA of the CDR3: TGTGCCAGTAGTCTGTCAGGGAATCGGAACACTGAAGCTTTCTTT.

The V gene is TRBV11-1, the J gene TRBJ1-5; D remains unclear. Germline CDR1 and CDR2: SGHAT and FQDESV (reference sequence). The CDR3 has 13 amino acids. Trimming removed 6 bases at V and 5 bases at J, with 11 bases between. The CDR3 nucleotides read TGTGCCAGCAGTTTGGAGCTGGATCAGCCCCAGCATTTT. This gives the protein CASSLELDQPQHF.

The genes are TRBV2 and TRBJ1-2, with unresolved D. CDR3 length equals 10 residues. Germline V CDR1 and CDR2: SNHLY, FYNNEI. V was clipped by 6 bases and J by 7 bases, with 6 bases between them. The CDR3 coding sequence is TGTGCCAGCAGGGATCGTGGCTACACCTTC. Its protein is CASRDRGYTF. The full variable domain, in which reference TRBV2 and TRBJ1-2 provide the parts outside the CDR3, is EPEVTQTPSHQVTQMGQEVILRCVPISNHLYFYWYRQILGQKVEFLVSFYNNEISEKSEIFDDQFSVERPDGSNFTLKIRSTKLEDSAMYFCASRDRGYTFGSGTRLTVV.

This chain connects TRBV11-2 to TRBJ2-1, with D perhaps assigned TRBD1 or TRBD2 (5 bases each). Trimming removed 1 base from V and 12 bases from J, with 16 bases in between. Germline V lookup: CDR1 SGHAT, CDR2 FQNNGV. This CDR3 has 14 residues. The CDR3 loop is CASSLGVGTSGQFF. Written as DNA, the CDR3 is TGTGCCAGCAGCTTAGGGGTAGGGACCTCAGGGCAGTTCTTC.

A few counts support this clone. The rearrangement links TRBV2 to TRBJ1-2; D not resolved. The germline CDR1 and CDR2 sequences are SNHLY and FYNNEI. The V end lost 3 bases, the J end lost 4 bases, and 6 bases lay between the germline ends. The CDR3 spans 12 residues. In DNA form, the CDR3 reads TGTGCCAGCAGTGAGGGGATCTATGGCTACACCTTC. It encodes CASSEGIYGYTF. The variable domain in full, with the rest retrieved from reference TRBV2 and TRBJ1-2, is EPEVTQTPSHQVTQMGQEVILRCVPISNHLYFYWYRQILGQKVEFLVSFYNNEISEKSEIFDDQFSVERPDGSNFTLKIRSTKLEDSAMYFCASSEGIYGYTFGSGTRLTVV.

This chain uses TRBV6-5 with TRBJ1-1; tentatively, D is TRBD1 (6 bases). Germline V gene data show CDR1 as MNHEY and CDR2 as SVGAGI. The germline V and J ends were trimmed by 8 bases and 0 bases, with 13 bases remaining between them. This CDR3 comprises 14 residues. The CDR3 DNA follows: TGTGCCAGCTTCCAGGGGCCCGTGAACACTGAAGCTTTCTTT. It is translated as CASFQGPVNTEAFF.

The V gene is TRBV24-1, the J gene TRBJ2-2; D assignment may be TRBD1 or TRBD2 (5 bases each). The length of the CDR3 is 17 residues. Germline values: CDR1 KGHDR, CDR2 SFDVKD. The V end was cut by 1 base, the J end by 0 bases, with 11 bases between. CDR3 region: CATSDFWGTSNTGELFF. The DNA of the CDR3 is TGTGCCACCAGTGATTTTTGGGGGACCTCGAACACCGGGGAGCTGTTTTTT.

The chain links TRBV14 to TRBJ1-2; 7 nucleotides agree with TRBD1. With V trimmed by 4 bases and J by 8 bases, 7 bases remained unmatched. The CDR3 is 13 amino acids. CDR1 SGHDN and CDR2 FVKESK come from the germline V gene. This chain's CDR3 is CASSPWTGGGYTF. The CDR3 DNA sequence: TGTGCCAGCAGCCCCTGGACAGGTGGGGGCTACACCTTC.

CDR3 amino acids: CASSREGRGRGYTF. CDR3 coding DNA: TGTGCCAGCAGCAGGGAGGGCAGGGGCAGGGGCTACACCTTC. J is TRBJ1-2 and V is TRBV5-4, with D possibly matching TRBD1 (6 bases). This CDR3 has 14 amino acids. V was trimmed by 4 bases and J by 8 bases, leaving 18 bases between them. From germline, CDR1 is SGHNT and CDR2 YYREEE (reference sequence).

The chain has TRBV12-3 or TRBV12-4 and TRBJ2-5; no firm D call. V gave up 1 base and J gave up 7 bases, with 7 bases separating them. The CDR3 length is 12 residues. CDR3 bases: TGTGCCAGCAGTTTAGGGATGGGGACCCAGTACTTC. Its protein product is CASSLGMGTQYF.

V gene TRBV29-1 combines with J gene TRBJ1-1; TRBD1 agrees at 7 bases. The CDR3 is made up of 12 amino acids. Trimming removed 4 bases from V and 4 bases from J; junction bases left unmatched: 3. The germline gives CDR1 SQVTM, CDR2 ANQGSEA. As DNA, the CDR3 is TGCAGCGTTGGACAGGGCCTCACTGAAGCTTTCTTT. Protein sequence: CSVGQGLTEAFF.

The genes are TRBV6-2 or TRBV6-3 and TRBJ2-1, with 12 nucleotides matching TRBD2. The CDR3 is 15 amino acids. Unmatched junction bases numbered 0, after V lost 2 bases and J lost 4 bases. Germline CDR1 is MNHEY and CDR2 is SVGEGT. The chain's CDR3 is CASSYGTSGYNEQFF. Written as DNA, the CDR3 is TGTGCCAGCAGTTACGGGACTAGCGGGTACAATGAGCAGTTCTTC.

With respect to this clone: At the DNA level, this CDR3 is encoded by other sequences in the same sample as well. The CDR3 protein is CASSPRDSAIYGYTF. As DNA, the CDR3 is TGCGCCAGCAGCCCCCGGGACAGTGCGATCTATGGCTACACCTTC. The V and J genes are TRBV5-1 and TRBJ1-2, with 7 bases aligning to TRBD1. CDR3 length: 15 residues. Trimming took 4 bases from V and 4 from J; bases not matched to a gene: 10. Looked up from germline, CDR1 is SGHRS and CDR2 is YFSETQ.

CDR3 residues: CASSLSGGITDTQYF. The DNA of the CDR3 is TGTGCCAGCAGCTTGTCGGGGGGGATCACAGATACGCAGTATTTT. The V call is TRBV5-4, the J call TRBJ2-3, with 8 bases matching TRBD2. CDR3 length equals 15 residues. The V gene's germline CDR1 is SGHNT and CDR2 YYREEE (reference sequence). V lost 1 base and J lost 2; bases outside the gene matches: 3.

The chain is built from TRBV2 and TRBJ1-5, with D unclear. The CDR3 runs 15 residues. V lost 1 base, J lost 0 bases, and 7 bases lay in between. Germline CDR1 is SNHLY and CDR2 is FYNNEI. The CDR3 protein is CASSEGTFSNQPQHF. The DNA for the CDR3 is TGTGCCAGCAGTGAAGGGACTTTTAGCAATCAGCCCCAGCATTTT.

This rearrangement joins TRBV6-5 to TRBJ2-1; 8 nucleotides agree with TRBD1. CDR3 length: 15 amino acids. The germline gives CDR1 MNHEY, CDR2 SVGAGI. The V gene end was trimmed by 6 bases and the J gene end by 0 bases; junction bases not matched to a gene: 4. CDR3 residues: CASRSQGVSYNEQFF. CDR3 bases: TGTGCCAGCAGGTCACAGGGGGTCTCCTACAATGAGCAGTTCTTC.

This chain connects TRBV7-6 to TRBJ2-5, with 9 bases that match TRBD1. The CDR3 totals 13 residues. Looked up from germline, CDR1 is SGHVS and CDR2 is FNYEAQ. Trimming took 5 bases from V and 3 from J; bases not matched to a gene: 1. Written as DNA, the CDR3 is TGTGCCAGCAGCCGGACAGGGGAAGAGACCCAGTACTTC. Protein: CASSRTGEETQYF. The whole variable domain, remainder taken from reference TRBV7-6 and TRBJ2-5, is GAGVSQSPRYKVTKRGQDVALRCDPISGHVSLYWYRQALGQGPEFLTYFNYEAQQDKSGLPNDRFSAERPEGSISTLTIQRTEQRDSAMYRCASSRTGEETQYFGPGTRLLVL.

This chain joins TRBV4-3 and TRBJ1-1, with D unclear. This CDR3 comprises 15 residues. V gave up 0 bases and J gave up 0 bases, with 8 bases separating them. Germline V gives CDR1 LGHNA, CDR2 YSLEER. The CDR3 DNA reads TGCGCCAGCAGCCAAGATACGGCTGTGAACACTGAAGCTTTCTTT. It is translated as CASSQDTAVNTEAFF.

The rearrangement links TRBV19 to TRBJ2-5, with D maybe TRBD2 (6 bases). This CDR3 has 16 residues. The germline V gene has CDR1 LNHDA and CDR2 SQIVND (reference sequence). Trimming removed 6 bases from V and 5 bases from J, with 22 bases in between. The CDR3 loop reads CASRGVGAGKQETQYF. In DNA, the CDR3 is TGTGCCAGTAGGGGGGTTGGAGCGGGCAAACAGGAGACCCAGTACTTC.

The rearrangement uses TRBV21-1 and TRBJ2-5; whether TRBD1, the table's D call, matches the DNA was not checked. TRBV21-1 is an annotated pseudogene. The CDR3 is made up of 19 amino acids. The CDR3 protein is CASSKSKGPGQTVQETQYF. CDR3 nucleotide sequence: TGTGCCAGCAGCAAAAGTAAGGGCCCGGGACAAACGGTCCAAGAGACCCAGTACTTC.

The gene calls are TRBV5-1 and TRBJ2-5; D unclear. The CDR3 totals 14 residues. Germline CDR1 reads SGHRS; CDR2 reads YFSETQ. V shed 4 bases and J shed 5 bases, with 15 bases lying between them. This chain's CDR3 is CASSPLVTAETQYF. CDR3 coding DNA: TGCGCCAGCAGCCCGCTGGTGACCGCGGAGACCCAGTACTTC.

This rearrangement joins TRBV5-1 to TRBJ2-3, with D possibly TRBD1 on 5 matching bases. This CDR3 contains 15 residues. V lost 4 bases and J lost 0, with 12 bases in between. Per germline, CDR1 SGHRS and CDR2 YFSETQ. The chain's CDR3 is CASSQQHRSTDTQYF. The CDR3 DNA sequence: TGCGCCAGCAGCCAACAACACAGGAGCACAGATACGCAGTATTTT.

The rearrangement uses TRBV10-1 and TRBJ1-1; D remains unclear. This CDR3 has 13 residues. Germline values: CDR1 WNHNN, CDR2 SYGVQD (reference sequence). V was clipped by 0 bases and J by 6 bases, with 8 bases between them. The CDR3 is CASSESGSPEAFF. For the CDR3, the DNA is TGCGCCAGCAGTGAGTCCGGTTCCCCTGAAGCTTTCTTT.

This chain uses TRBV28 with TRBJ1-3, with 9 bases lining up with TRBD1. Trimming cost V 8 bases and J 2 bases; bases outside gene matches: 4. Per the germline V gene, CDR1 is MDHEN and CDR2 is SYDVKM. The CDR3 is 14 amino acids. CDR3 residues: CASLQGAAGNTIYF. CDR3 coding DNA: TGTGCCAGCCTACAGGGGGCGGCTGGAAACACCATATATTTT.

The chain has TRBV5-4 and TRBJ2-2; 8 nucleotides line up with TRBD1. Germline CDR1 is SGHNT and CDR2 is YYREEE (reference sequence). This CDR3 contains 13 residues. The V gene end was trimmed by 5 bases and the J gene end by 4 bases; junction bases not matched to a gene: 1. The CDR3 loop is CASRDRVTGELFF. The CDR3 bases are TGTGCCAGCAGGGACAGGGTCACCGGGGAGCTGTTTTTT.